This is a list of T cell receptor beta chains from one sample in a study of cytomegalovirus exposure and HLA in healthy donors. The protocol was immunoSEQ multiplex PCR, while the TCRdb copy is restricted to in-frame clones and leaves out a portion. Of over 150,000 clones in the sample, 89% were seen once. The sequenced sample consisted of PBMCs. These receptors originate from a woman younger than 35 in good health and CMV-seropositive. Both conserved end residues are part of each CDR3. D genes are given only for firm matches. Size is omitted from some rows. Given values are once, few, many or a class for expanded clones.

d_gene	v_gene	abundance	j_gene	CDR3aa	CDR3nt
TRBD1	TRBV28	-	TRBJ2-7	CASSETGGGSYEQYF	TGTGCCAGCAGTGAGACAGGGGGGGGATCCTACGAGCAGTACTTC
-	TRBV6-5	-	TRBJ2-7	CASRLVGRQYF	TGTGCCAGCAGACTCGTGGGGAGGCAGTACTTC
-	TRBV6-6	-	TRBJ2-5	CASSYPETQYF	TGTGCCAGCAGTTACCCGGAGACCCAGTACTTC
-	TRBV9	-	TRBJ2-5	CASSVSGEYQETQYF	TGTGCCAGCAGCGTAAGCGGAGAGTACCAAGAGACCCAGTACTTC
TRBD1	TRBV15	-	TRBJ2-2	CATSRDPRGHTGELFF	TGTGCCACCAGCAGAGATCCCAGGGGGCACACCGGGGAGCTGTTTTTT
TRBD2	TRBV7-2	-	TRBJ2-5	CASSFEGGLGTQYF	TGTGCCAGCAGCTTCGAGGGAGGGCTGGGGACCCAGTACTTC
-	TRBV6-5	-	TRBJ1-2	CASRIPTGRGYTF	TGTGCCAGCAGGATCCCGACAGGTCGTGGCTACACCTTC
-	TRBV6-6	-	TRBJ1-1	CASRTRSGLNTEAFF	TGTGCCAGCAGGACTCGGTCAGGGCTGAACACTGAAGCTTTCTTT
-	TRBV9	-	TRBJ1-1	CASSVGSGRLGTEAFF	TGTGCCAGCAGCGTCGGGTCAGGGAGGTTGGGCACTGAAGCTTTCTTT
TRBD2	TRBV18	-	TRBJ2-2	CASSPSSGPSTGELFF	TGTGCCAGCTCACCCTCTAGCGGGCCGAGTACCGGGGAGCTGTTTTTT
-	TRBV6-5	-	TRBJ2-3	CANIPADTQYF	TGTGCCAATATCCCCGCAGATACGCAGTATTTT
-	TRBV11-3	-	TRBJ2-7	CASSLGTPRLDNYEQYF	TGTGCCAGCAGCTTAGGTACACCTCGACTAGACAACTACGAGCAGTACTTC
TRBD2	TRBV11-3	once	TRBJ2-1	CASSLPRLAGAHNEQFF	TGTGCCAGCAGCCTCCCCCGACTAGCGGGAGCCCACAATGAGCAGTTCTTC
TRBD1	TRBV4-1	-	TRBJ1-4	CASSQRTPGQGTEKLFF	TGCGCCAGCAGCCAAAGAACTCCGGGACAGGGGACGGAAAAACTGTTTTTT
TRBD2	TRBV6-5	-	TRBJ2-3	CASSLDGGADTQYF	TGTGCCAGCAGTCTTGACGGGGGGGCAGATACGCAGTATTTT
-	TRBV28	-	TRBJ2-3	CASSGSETDTQYF	TGTGCCAGCAGTGGGAGTGAAACAGATACGCAGTATTTT
-	TRBV5-4	-	TRBJ2-5	CASSRNAGTETQYF	TGTGCCAGCAGCCGTAACGCGGGTACAGAGACCCAGTACTTC
TRBD2	TRBV5-1	-	TRBJ2-7	CASSLALREAYEQYF	TGCGCCAGCAGCTTGGCCCTACGGGAGGCCTACGAGCAGTACTTC
TRBD2	TRBV29-1	-	TRBJ2-7	CSVGTSGNHEQYF	TGCAGCGTTGGGACTAGCGGGAACCACGAGCAGTACTTC
-	TRBV7-2	-	TRBJ1-5	CASRRQGGSQHF	TGTGCCAGCAGAAGACAAGGGGGTTCCCAGCATTTT
-	TRBV15	-	TRBJ2-6	CAASGGRRSGANVLTF	TGTGCCGCCTCTGGGGGCAGGAGGTCTGGGGCCAACGTCCTGACTTTC
-	TRBV27	-	TRBJ2-1	CASSFGGVNEQFF	TGTGCCAGCAGTTTCGGGGGAGTCAATGAGCAGTTCTTC
-	TRBV9	once	TRBJ2-1	CASTKIDYNEQFF	TGTGCCAGCACCAAAATAGACTACAATGAGCAGTTCTTC
-	TRBV5-8	-	TRBJ1-4	CASNLGRVEKLFF	TGTGCCAGCAACTTGGGCAGGGTTGAAAAACTGTTTTTT
-	TRBV4-3	-	TRBJ2-2	CASSQDPGGELFF	TGCGCCAGCAGCCAAGATCCGGGCGGGGAGCTGTTTTTT
-	TRBV10-3	-	TRBJ1-1	CAISRTGTSNTEAFF	TGTGCCATCAGTCGGACGGGGACTTCGAACACTGAAGCTTTCTTT
-	TRBV4-3	-	TRBJ2-7	CASSPSVVPAYEQYF	TGCGCCAGCAGCCCCTCGGTCGTGCCGGCCTACGAGCAGTACTTC
TRBD1	TRBV7-9	-	TRBJ2-7	CASRQTGGSYEQYF	TGTGCCAGCAGGCAAACAGGGGGCTCCTACGAGCAGTACTTC
-	TRBV18	-	TRBJ1-3	CASSPIQLSGNTIYF	TGTGCCAGCTCACCAATACAGCTCTCTGGAAACACCATATATTTT
-	TRBV10-1	-	TRBJ2-1	CASSPGLTNEQFF	TGCGCCAGCTCCCCAGGGCTTACCAATGAGCAGTTCTTC
-	TRBV12-2	once	TRBJ2-5	CASSTQGLAGVETQYF	TGTGCCAGCAGCACCCAAGGACTAGCGGGAGTTGAGACCCAGTACTTC
TRBD2	TRBV5-1	-	TRBJ2-2	CASGVAGTGELFF	TGCGCCAGCGGGGTAGCGGGGACCGGGGAGCTGTTTTTT
TRBD1	TRBV2	-	TRBJ1-3	CASRARDRASGNTIYF	TGTGCCAGCAGAGCCCGGGACAGGGCTTCTGGAAACACCATATATTTT
-	TRBV30	-	TRBJ1-5	CAWSVPGRGYSNQPQHF	TGTGCCTGGAGTGTACCTGGTAGAGGTTATAGCAATCAGCCCCAGCATTTT
-	TRBV30	-	TRBJ1-3	CAWREGNAGNTIYF	TGTGCCTGGAGAGAGGGCAACGCTGGAAACACCATATATTTT